The following is a T cell receptor (beta chain) sequence with its context. What it binds is not known. One entry per CDR3 protein results from TCRdb running MiXCR on the 5' RACE reads. The sample lists just under 550,000 distinct CDR3 sequences, 13% to 15% seen once, with 0.44% in the top ten. The source of the sample is a study of identical twins. Overall study findings and caveats: Models came in too low on out-of-frame TCR alpha sharing in monozygotic twins. Researchers caution that invariant MAIT and iNKT cells could partly confound zero-insertion analyses.

These data were likewise used in another study, on yellow fever vaccine responses in identical twins.

The origin of this receptor is a woman younger than 35 in good health. Sequenced: CD4+ T cells sorted from blood.

CDR3 nucleotide sequence: TGTGCCAGCAGTGATTTTTTGCCTAGCGGGAGTACCCTCTACGAGCAGTACTTC. It encodes CASSDFLPSGSTLYEQYF. The chain combines TRBV2 with TRBJ2-7, with 10 bases that match TRBD2. CDR3 length: 18 residues. Losses at the gene ends were 3 bases for V and 3 bases for J; bases not matched to a gene: 14. Germline values: CDR1 SNHLY, CDR2 FYNNEI.